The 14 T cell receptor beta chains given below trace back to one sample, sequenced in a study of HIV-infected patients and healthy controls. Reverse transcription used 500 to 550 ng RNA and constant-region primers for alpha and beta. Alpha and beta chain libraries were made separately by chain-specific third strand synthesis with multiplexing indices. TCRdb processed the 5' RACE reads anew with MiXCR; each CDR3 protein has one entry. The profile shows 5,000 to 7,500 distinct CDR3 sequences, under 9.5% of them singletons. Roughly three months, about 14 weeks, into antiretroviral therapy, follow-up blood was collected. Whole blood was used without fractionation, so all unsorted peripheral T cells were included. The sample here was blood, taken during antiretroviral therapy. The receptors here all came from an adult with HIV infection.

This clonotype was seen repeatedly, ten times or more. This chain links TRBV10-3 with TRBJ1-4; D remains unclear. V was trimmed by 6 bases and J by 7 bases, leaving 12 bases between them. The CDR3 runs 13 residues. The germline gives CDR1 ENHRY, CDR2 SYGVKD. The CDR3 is CAIRGPRSEKLFF. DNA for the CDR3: TGTGCCATCAGAGGTCCCAGAAGTGAAAAACTGTTTTTT.

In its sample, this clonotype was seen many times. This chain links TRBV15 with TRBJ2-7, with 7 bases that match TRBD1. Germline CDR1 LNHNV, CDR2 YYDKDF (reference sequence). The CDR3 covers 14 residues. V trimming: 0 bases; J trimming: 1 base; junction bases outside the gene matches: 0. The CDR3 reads CATSREQGSYEQYF. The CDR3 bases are TGTGCCACCAGCAGAGAACAGGGGTCCTACGAGCAGTACTTC.

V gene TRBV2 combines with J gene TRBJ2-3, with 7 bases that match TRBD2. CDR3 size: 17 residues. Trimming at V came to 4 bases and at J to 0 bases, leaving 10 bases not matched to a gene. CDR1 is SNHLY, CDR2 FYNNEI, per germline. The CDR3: CASSVIAGLSSTDTQYF. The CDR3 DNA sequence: TGTGCCAGCAGTGTCATAGCGGGTCTCTCTAGCACAGATACGCAGTATTTT. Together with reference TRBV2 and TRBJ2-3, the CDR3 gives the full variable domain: EPEVTQTPSHQVTQMGQEVILRCVPISNHLYFYWYRQILGQKVEFLVSFYNNEISEKSEIFDDQFSVERPDGSNFTLKIRSTKLEDSAMYFCASSVIAGLSSTDTQYFGPGTRLTVL.

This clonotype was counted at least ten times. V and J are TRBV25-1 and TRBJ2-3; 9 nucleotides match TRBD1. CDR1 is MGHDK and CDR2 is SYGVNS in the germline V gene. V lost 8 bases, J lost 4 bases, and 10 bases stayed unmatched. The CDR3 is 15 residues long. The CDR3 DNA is TGTGCCAGCTGCACGGGACAGGGCTTCGCAGATACGCAGTATTTT. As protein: CASCTGQGFADTQYF.

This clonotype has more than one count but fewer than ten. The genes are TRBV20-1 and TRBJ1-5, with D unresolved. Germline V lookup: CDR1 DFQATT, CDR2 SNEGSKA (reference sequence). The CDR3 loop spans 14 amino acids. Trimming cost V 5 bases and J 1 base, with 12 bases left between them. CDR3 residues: CSAPSILSNQPQHF. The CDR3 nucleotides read TGCAGTGCTCCCTCGATTCTGAGCAATCAGCCCCAGCATTTT.

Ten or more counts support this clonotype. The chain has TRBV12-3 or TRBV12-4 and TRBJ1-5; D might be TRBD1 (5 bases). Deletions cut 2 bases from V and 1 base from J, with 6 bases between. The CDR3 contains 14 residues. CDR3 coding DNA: TGTGCCAGCAGTTTAAGACAGAGCAATCAGCCCCAGCATTTT. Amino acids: CASSLRQSNQPQHF.

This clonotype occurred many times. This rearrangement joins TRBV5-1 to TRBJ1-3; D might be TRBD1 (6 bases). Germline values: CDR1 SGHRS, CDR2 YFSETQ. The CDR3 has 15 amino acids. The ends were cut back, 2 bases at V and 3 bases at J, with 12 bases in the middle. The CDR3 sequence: CASSFQGHYGNTIYF. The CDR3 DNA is TGCGCCAGCAGCTTTCAGGGGCACTATGGAAACACCATATATTTT. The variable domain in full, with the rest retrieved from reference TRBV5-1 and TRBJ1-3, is KAGVTQTPRYLIKTRGQQVTLSCSPISGHRSVSWYQQTPGQGLQFLFEYFSETQRNKGNFPGRFSGRQFSNSRSEMNVSTLELGDSALYLCASSFQGHYGNTIYFGEGSWLTVV.

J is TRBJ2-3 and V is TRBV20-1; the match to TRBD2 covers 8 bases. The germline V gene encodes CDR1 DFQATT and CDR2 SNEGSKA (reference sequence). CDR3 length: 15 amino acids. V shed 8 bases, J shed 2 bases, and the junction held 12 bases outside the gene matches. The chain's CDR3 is CSSTSGSPFTDTQYF. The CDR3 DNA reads TGCAGTTCCACAAGCGGGAGCCCATTCACAGATACGCAGTATTTT.

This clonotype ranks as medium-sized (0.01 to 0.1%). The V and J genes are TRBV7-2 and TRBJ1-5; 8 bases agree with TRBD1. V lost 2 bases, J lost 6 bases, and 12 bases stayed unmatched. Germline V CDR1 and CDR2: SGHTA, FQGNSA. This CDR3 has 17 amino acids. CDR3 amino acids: CASSLRQGLGVSQPQHF. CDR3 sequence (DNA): TGTGCCAGCAGCTTAAGACAGGGGTTAGGGGTGAGTCAGCCCCAGCATTTT.

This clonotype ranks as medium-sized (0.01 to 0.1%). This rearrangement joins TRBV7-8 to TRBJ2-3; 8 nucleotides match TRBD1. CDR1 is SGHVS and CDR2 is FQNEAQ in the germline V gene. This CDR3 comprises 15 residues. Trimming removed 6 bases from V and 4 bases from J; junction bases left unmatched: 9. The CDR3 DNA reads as TGTGCCAGCAGTTGGAGGGAGACAGGGGCAGATACGCAGTATTTT. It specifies CASSWRETGADTQYF.

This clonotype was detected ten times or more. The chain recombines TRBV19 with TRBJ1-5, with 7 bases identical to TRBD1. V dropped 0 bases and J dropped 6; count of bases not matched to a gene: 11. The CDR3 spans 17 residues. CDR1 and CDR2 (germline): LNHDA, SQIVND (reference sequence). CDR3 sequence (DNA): TGTGCCAGTAGTATAGAGGTCGGAGGGGGCGCGGGTCAGCCCCAGCATTTT. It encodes CASSIEVGGGAGQPQHF. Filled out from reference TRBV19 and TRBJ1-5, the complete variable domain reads DGGITQSPKYLFRKEGQNVTLSCEQNLNHDAMYWYRQDPGQGLRLIYYSQIVNDFQKGDIAEGYSVSREKKESFPLTVTSAQKNPTAFYLCASSIEVGGGAGQPQHFGDGTRLSIL.

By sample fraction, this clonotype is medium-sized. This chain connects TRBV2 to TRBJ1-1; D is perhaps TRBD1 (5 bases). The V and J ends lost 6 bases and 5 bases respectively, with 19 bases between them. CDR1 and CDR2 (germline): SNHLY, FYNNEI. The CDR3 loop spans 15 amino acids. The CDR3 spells CASRTGTNFGTEAFF. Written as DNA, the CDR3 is TGTGCCAGCAGAACCGGGACGAATTTCGGGACTGAAGCTTTCTTT.

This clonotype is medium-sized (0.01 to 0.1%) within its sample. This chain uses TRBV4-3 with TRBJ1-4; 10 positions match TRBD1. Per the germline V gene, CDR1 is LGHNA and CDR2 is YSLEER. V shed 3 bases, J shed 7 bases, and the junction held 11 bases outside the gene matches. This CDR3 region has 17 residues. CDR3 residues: CASSQGQGMNAGEKLFF. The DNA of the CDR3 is TGCGCCAGCAGCCAGGGACAGGGGATGAATGCGGGTGAAAAACTGTTTTTT.

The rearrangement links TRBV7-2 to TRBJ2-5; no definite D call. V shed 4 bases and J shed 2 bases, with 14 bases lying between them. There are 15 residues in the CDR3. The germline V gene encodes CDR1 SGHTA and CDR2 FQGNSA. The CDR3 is CASSSTSRVQETQYF. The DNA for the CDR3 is TGTGCCAGCAGCTCTACATCTCGGGTTCAAGAGACCCAGTACTTC.